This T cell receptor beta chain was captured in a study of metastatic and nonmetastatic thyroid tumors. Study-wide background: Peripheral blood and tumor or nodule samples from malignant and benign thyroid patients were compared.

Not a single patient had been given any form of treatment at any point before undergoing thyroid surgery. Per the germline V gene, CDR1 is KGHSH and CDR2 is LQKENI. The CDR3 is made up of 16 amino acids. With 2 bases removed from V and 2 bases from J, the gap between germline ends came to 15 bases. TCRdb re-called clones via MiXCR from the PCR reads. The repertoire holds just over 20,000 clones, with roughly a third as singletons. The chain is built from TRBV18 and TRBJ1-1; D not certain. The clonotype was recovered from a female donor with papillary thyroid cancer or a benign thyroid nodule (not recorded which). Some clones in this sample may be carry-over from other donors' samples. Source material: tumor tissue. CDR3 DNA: TGTGCCAGCTCACCAAATATCGCGGGTAGTAACACTGAAGCTTTCTTT. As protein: CASSPNIAGSNTEAFF.